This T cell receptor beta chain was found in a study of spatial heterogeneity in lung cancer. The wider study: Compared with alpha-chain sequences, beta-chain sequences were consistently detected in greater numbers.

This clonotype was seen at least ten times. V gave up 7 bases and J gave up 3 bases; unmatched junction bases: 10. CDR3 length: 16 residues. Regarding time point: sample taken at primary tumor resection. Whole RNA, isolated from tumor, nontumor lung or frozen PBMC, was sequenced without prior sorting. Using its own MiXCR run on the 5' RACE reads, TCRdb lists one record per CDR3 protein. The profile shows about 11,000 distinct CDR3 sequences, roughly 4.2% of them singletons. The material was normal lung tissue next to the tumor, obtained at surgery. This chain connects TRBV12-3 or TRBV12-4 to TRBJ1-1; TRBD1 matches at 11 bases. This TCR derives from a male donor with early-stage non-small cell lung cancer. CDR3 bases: TGTGCCAGCACCCTCGGACAGGGGGCTAAACACACTGAAGCTTTCTTT. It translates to CASTLGQGAKHTEAFF.